These 16 T cell receptor beta chains were all obtained from the same sample, sequenced in a study of T cell responses to AZD1222 COVID-19 vaccine. Only in-frame clones appear in the TCRdb table, and some are missing; sequencing was by immunoSEQ multiplex PCR. This sample yields about 120,000 clones, of which about 90% are seen a single time; 5% to 6.5% belongs to the top ten. The starting material was peripheral blood, obtained on day 0 of AZD1222 vaccination. The source of these receptors is an adult in good health.

This clone showed up just once. This chain joins TRBV27 and TRBJ2-1; no firm D call. The V end was cut by 5 bases, the J end by 7 bases, with 15 bases between. This CDR3 contains 14 residues. Germline-derived CDR1 and CDR2 are MNHEY and SMNVEV (reference sequence). The CDR3 loop is CASSNRLSGNEQFF. The CDR3 DNA reads as TGTGCCAGCAGTAATCGGTTAAGTGGGAATGAGCAGTTCTTC.

A single count supports this clone. The chain combines TRBV19 with TRBJ1-1; 10 bases are shared with TRBD1. Germline loops: CDR1 LNHDA, CDR2 SQIVND (reference sequence). There are 13 residues in the CDR3. V was clipped by 6 bases and J by 11 bases; unmatched bases: 9. DNA of the CDR3: TGTGCCAGTAGACTGGGACAGGGGTTCGTGGCTTTCTTT. Its translation is CASRLGQGFVAFF.

The CDR3 DNA reads as TGTGCTAGTGGTTTGGGAGACAGGGAATATTTCTACGAGCAGTACTTC. This translates into CASGLGDREYFYEQYF. This chain uses TRBV12-5 with TRBJ2-7; 7 bases agree with TRBD1. Germline lookup yields CDR1 LGHNT and CDR2 FRNRAP. The CDR3 has 16 amino acids. After removal of 1 base from V and 3 bases from J, the junction contained 9 bases not matched to a gene.

V gene TRBV12-3 or TRBV12-4 combines with J gene TRBJ2-7; D unresolved. V lost 3 bases, J lost 3 bases, and 6 bases lay in between. This CDR3 region has 12 residues. Here the CDR3 DNA reads TGTGCCAGCAGTTTTTACAACTACGAGCAGTACTTC. Protein: CASSFYNYEQYF.

J is TRBJ1-1 and V is TRBV2, with D tentatively TRBD1 (6 bases). V lost 5 bases to trimming and J lost 7 bases, with 11 bases between them. The CDR3 has 12 amino acids. Germline V gene data show CDR1 as SNHLY and CDR2 as FYNNEI. The CDR3 bases are TGTGCCAGCAGTAGACAGGCCTTTGAAGCTTTCTTT. Encoded protein: CASSRQAFEAFF.

The chain links TRBV7-3 to TRBJ2-3; D perhaps matches TRBD1 (8 bases). Germline loops: CDR1 SGHTA, CDR2 FQGTGA. The CDR3 loop spans 17 amino acids. Trimming took 5 bases from V and 5 from J, leaving 23 bases between them. The CDR3 here is CASSLGEGQANGDTQYF. In DNA form, the CDR3 reads TGTGCCAGCAGCCTTGGGGAGGGACAGGCAAATGGAGATACGCAGTATTTT.

The V and J genes are TRBV4-2 and TRBJ2-1; 12 bases match TRBD2. The CDR3 loop spans 14 amino acids. The V gene's germline CDR1 is LGHNA and CDR2 YNFKEQ. The trim removed 10 bases at V and 8 bases at J, leaving 9 bases unmatched. CDR3 DNA: TGTGCCACCTCGACTAGCGGGAGAGGGGATGAGCAGTTCTTC. Amino acids: CATSTSGRGDEQFF.

The chain carries TRBV6-5 and TRBJ1-1, with D tentatively TRBD1 (5 bases). V gave up 2 bases and J gave up 9 bases, with 13 bases separating them. CDR3 length: 13 residues. The germline V gene encodes CDR1 MNHEY and CDR2 SVGAGI. The CDR3 region has the DNA TGTGCCAGCAGTTACCCGGTCGGACAAAAAGCTTTCTTT. It codes for CASSYPVGQKAFF.

There are a few counts of this clone. V and J are TRBV7-2 and TRBJ2-7, with D tentatively TRBD1 (6 bases). V lost 0 bases and J lost 7, with 13 bases in between. Germline CDR1 SGHTA, CDR2 FQGNSA. The CDR3 sequence is 14 residues long. The CDR3 reads CASSLAPGVREQYF. DNA of the CDR3: TGTGCCAGCAGCTTAGCGCCAGGGGTGCGTGAGCAGTACTTC.

This chain connects TRBV6-5 to TRBJ2-2; 8 bases agree with TRBD1. The CDR3 is made up of 14 amino acids. Trimming cost V 9 bases and J 6 bases; bases outside gene matches: 9. Germline V CDR1 and CDR2: MNHEY, SVGAGI. In nucleotides, the CDR3 is TGTGCCAGTGTCAGGACAGGGTCGGCCGGGGAGCTGTTTTTT. It specifies CASVRTGSAGELFF.

The V gene is TRBV3-1 (or the pseudogene TRBV3-2), the J gene TRBJ1-1; the D gene is possibly TRBD1 (6 bases). V lost 3 bases and J lost 4, with 12 bases in between. The CDR3 is 14 amino acids. Germline loops: CDR1 LGHDT, CDR2 YNNKEL (reference sequence). CDR3 sequence (DNA): TGTGCCAGCAGCCAGGTACAGGGTCCCACTGAAGCTTTCTTT. Encoded protein: CASSQVQGPTEAFF.

As regards this clone: Other DNA sequences in this sample translate to the same CDR3. The chain carries TRBV6-1 and TRBJ1-1; 7 nucleotides align to TRBD1. Germline loops: CDR1 MNHNS, CDR2 SASEGT. The CDR3 consists of 13 residues. J was trimmed by 10 bases and V by 1 base; bases with no gene match: 6. The CDR3 region is CASSEDNRGRAFF. CDR3 sequence (DNA): TGTGCCAGCAGTGAAGACAACAGGGGACGAGCTTTCTTT.

This chain uses TRBV27 with TRBJ1-1; D not resolved. The V gene's germline CDR1 is MNHEY and CDR2 SMNVEV (reference sequence). Trimming took 3 bases from V and 7 from J, leaving 12 bases between them. This CDR3 has 13 residues. Here the CDR3 reads CASSFRSAGEAFF. In nucleotides, the CDR3 is TGTGCCAGCAGTTTTAGATCGGCAGGTGAAGCTTTCTTT.

This clone was found once. This chain uses TRBV11-3 with TRBJ2-2; 7 bases match TRBD2. Germline CDR1 is SGHNT and CDR2 is YENEEA. V was clipped by 5 bases and J by 4 bases; unmatched bases: 7. This CDR3 has 15 amino acids. The CDR3 nucleotides are TGTGCCAGCAGCCCCGGGGGAGGGTCCACCGGGGAGCTGTTTTTT. Its protein is CASSPGGGSTGELFF.

The rearrangement uses TRBV27 and TRBJ2-7; TRBD2 agrees at 7 bases. Germline trimming cut 3 bases from V and 6 bases from J; bases unmatched to any gene: 17. Germline V lookup: CDR1 MNHEY, CDR2 SMNVEV (reference sequence). This CDR3 has 17 residues. The CDR3, as DNA: TGTGCCAGCAGTTTGAGAGGACACAGCTACCCTAGCGGCGAGCAGTACTTC. Translating it yields CASSLRGHSYPSGEQYF.

The chain joins TRBV20-1 to TRBJ2-2; 8 bases align to TRBD1. The CDR3 is 17 amino acids. CDR1 and CDR2 from the germline V gene are DFQATT and SNEGSKA (reference sequence). The ends lost 3 bases at V and 5 bases at J; junction bases unmatched: 14. The CDR3 region is CSASPSAGGAETGELFF. CDR3 DNA sequence: TGCAGTGCTAGTCCATCCGCAGGGGGCGCCGAAACCGGGGAGCTGTTTTTT.